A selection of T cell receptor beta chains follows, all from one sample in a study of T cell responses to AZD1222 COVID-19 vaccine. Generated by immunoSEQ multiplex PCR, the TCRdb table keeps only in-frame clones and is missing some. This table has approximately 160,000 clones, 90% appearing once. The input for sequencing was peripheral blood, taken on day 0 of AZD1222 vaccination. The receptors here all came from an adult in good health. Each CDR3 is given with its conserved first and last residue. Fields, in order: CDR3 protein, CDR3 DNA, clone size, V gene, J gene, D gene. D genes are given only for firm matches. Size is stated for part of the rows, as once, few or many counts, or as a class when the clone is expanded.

CDR3: CASSDPRLGDYSEAFF
DNA: TGCGCCAGCAGCGATCCGCGGTTGGGAGATTACTCTGAAGCTTTCTTT
size: -
V: TRBV5-1
J: TRBJ1-1
D: -

CDR3: CATSVSTTYEQYF
DNA: TGTGCCACCAGTGTATCCACCACCTACGAGCAGTACTTC
size: once
V: TRBV24-1
J: TRBJ2-7
D: -

CDR3: CASSLGGVYEQYF
DNA: TGTGCCAGCAGTTTAGGAGGGGTATACGAGCAGTACTTC
size: -
V: TRBV12-3/TRBV12-4
J: TRBJ2-7
D: -

CDR3: CASRGPGGREAFF
DNA: TGTGCCAGCAGAGGGCCAGGGGGACGTGAAGCTTTCTTT
size: -
V: TRBV6-5
J: TRBJ1-1
D: TRBD1

CDR3: CAVESGATYGYTF
DNA: TGTGCCGTGGAGAGTGGGGCGACCTATGGCTACACCTTC
size: -
V: TRBV5-4
J: TRBJ1-2
D: -

CDR3: CASSTAQGTNEKLFF
DNA: TGTGCCAGCAGCACCGCCCAGGGGACTAATGAAAAACTGTTTTTT
size: -
V: TRBV5-5
J: TRBJ1-4
D: -

CDR3: CASRDGGTGELFF
DNA: TGTGCCAGCCGGGATGGGGGAACCGGGGAGCTGTTTTTT
size: -
V: TRBV19
J: TRBJ2-2
D: -

CDR3: CASSREEHYTF
DNA: TGTGCCAGCAGCCGGGAGGAGCACTACACCTTC
size: -
V: TRBV7-8
J: TRBJ1-2
D: -

CDR3: CASSLSGTGDGYTF
DNA: TGTGCCAGCAGTCTATCCGGGACAGGGGATGGCTACACCTTC
size: -
V: TRBV6-5
J: TRBJ1-2
D: TRBD1

CDR3: CASVGRGGGEQYF
DNA: TGTGCCTCGGTCGGCCGGGGGGGAGGCGAGCAGTACTTC
size: few
V: TRBV10-3
J: TRBJ2-7
D: TRBD2

CDR3: CASSLQTGFGATNEKLFF
DNA: TGCGCCAGCAGCTTACAAACAGGGTTCGGGGCAACTAATGAAAAACTGTTTTTT
size: -
V: TRBV5-1
J: TRBJ1-4
D: -

CDR3: CAVQGSAYEQYF
DNA: TGTGCCGTTCAGGGAAGCGCCTACGAGCAGTACTTC
size: -
V: TRBV6-5
J: TRBJ2-7
D: -

CDR3: CASSYLTATDTQYF
DNA: TGTGCCAGCAGTTACCTGACAGCCACAGATACGCAGTATTTT
size: -
V: TRBV6-7
J: TRBJ2-3
D: -

CDR3: CASSSYRDRVSNEQFF
DNA: TGTGCCAGCAGCTCCTACCGGGACAGGGTGAGCAATGAGCAGTTCTTC
size: -
V: TRBV7-2
J: TRBJ2-1
D: TRBD1

CDR3: CASSHSDSSYNEQFF
DNA: TGTGCCAGCAGCCATTCGGACAGCTCCTACAATGAGCAGTTCTTC
size: -
V: TRBV5-4
J: TRBJ2-1
D: -

CDR3: CASSSGQGHEQYF
DNA: TGTGCCAGCAGCTCTGGACAGGGGCACGAGCAGTACTTC
size: -
V: TRBV7-8
J: TRBJ2-7
D: TRBD1

CDR3: CAISESARDYGYTF
DNA: TGTGCCATCAGTGAGTCTGCCAGGGACTATGGCTACACCTTC
size: -
V: TRBV10-3
J: TRBJ1-2
D: -

CDR3: CAWSPVQNTGELFF
DNA: TGTGCCTGGAGCCCAGTACAGAACACCGGGGAGCTGTTTTTT
size: -
V: TRBV30
J: TRBJ2-2
D: -

CDR3: CASSSPGLHSPLHF
DNA: TGTGCCAGCAGTTCACCGGGTTTACATTCACCCCTCCACTTT
size: -
V: TRBV27
J: TRBJ1-6
D: -

CDR3: CASSPTQITTGVYGYTF
DNA: TGCGCCAGCAGTCCTACCCAAATAACGACAGGGGTCTATGGCTACACCTTC
size: -
V: TRBV10-1
J: TRBJ1-2
D: TRBD1

CDR3: CATSRGSTGNSPLHF
DNA: TGTGCCACCAGCAGAGGCTCGACAGGAAATTCACCCCTCCACTTT
size: -
V: TRBV15
J: TRBJ1-6
D: -

CDR3: CASSLGSMPSPLHF
DNA: TGTGCCAGCAGTCTTGGGAGCATGCCATCACCCCTCCACTTT
size: -
V: TRBV6-5
J: TRBJ1-6
D: -